Listed below are T cell receptor beta chains from one sample, sequenced in a study of blood T cell repertoires in COVID-19. The repertoire was sequenced with immunoSEQ multiplex PCR; TCRdb's copy has only in-frame clones and lacks some. This sample has tens of thousands of clones, with around 90% found just once. Input material: peripheral blood. The receptor set was obtained from a man between 45 and 60 years old with active COVID-19. Both conserved end residues are part of each CDR3. Fields, in order: J gene, V gene, D gene, CDR3 protein, CDR3 DNA. A D gene is named only where the DNA matches it firmly.

J gene: TRBJ1-5; V gene: TRBV6-5; D gene: -; CDR3 protein: CASSSNSQPQHF; CDR3 DNA: TGTGCCAGCAGTTCTAACAGTCAGCCCCAGCATTTT
J gene: TRBJ2-7; V gene: TRBV19; D gene: -; CDR3 protein: CASGSPYEQYF; CDR3 DNA: TGTGCCAGTGGTAGTCCGTACGAGCAGTACTTC
J gene: TRBJ2-3; V gene: TRBV4-1; D gene: -; CDR3 protein: CASSQPPGAQGTQYF; CDR3 DNA: TGCGCCAGCAGCCAACCTCCTGGGGCCCAAGGTACGCAGTATTTT
J gene: TRBJ2-6; V gene: TRBV24-1; D gene: -; CDR3 protein: CATSVGVGANVLTF; CDR3 DNA: TGTGCCACCAGTGTAGGGGTTGGGGCCAACGTCCTGACTTTC
J gene: TRBJ1-5; V gene: TRBV27; D gene: -; CDR3 protein: CASSFGGVPQPQHF; CDR3 DNA: TGTGCCAGCAGTTTTGGAGGGGTCCCTCAGCCCCAGCATTTT
J gene: TRBJ2-7; V gene: TRBV4-3; D gene: TRBD2; CDR3 protein: CASSQDRPGLAGLPPYEQYF; CDR3 DNA: TGCGCCAGCAGCCAAGATAGACCGGGACTAGCGGGTTTACCCCCCTACGAGCAGTACTTC
J gene: TRBJ2-1; V gene: TRBV27; D gene: -; CDR3 protein: CASSLGSSYNEQFF; CDR3 DNA: TGTGCCAGCAGCTTAGGGAGCTCCTACAATGAGCAGTTCTTC
J gene: TRBJ1-1; V gene: TRBV12-3/TRBV12-4; D gene: -; CDR3 protein: CASMENFNTEAFF; CDR3 DNA: TGTGCCAGCATGGAGAATTTCAACACTGAAGCTTTCTTT
J gene: TRBJ2-5; V gene: TRBV6-2/TRBV6-3; D gene: -; CDR3 protein: CASSGSGTKTTAVETQYF; CDR3 DNA: TGTGCCAGCAGCGGGTCGGGAACGAAAACAACGGCGGTGGAGACCCAGTACTTC
J gene: TRBJ2-3; V gene: TRBV2; D gene: TRBD2; CDR3 protein: CASSGLAASTDTQYF; CDR3 DNA: TGTGCCAGCAGCGGACTAGCGGCTAGCACAGATACGCAGTATTTT